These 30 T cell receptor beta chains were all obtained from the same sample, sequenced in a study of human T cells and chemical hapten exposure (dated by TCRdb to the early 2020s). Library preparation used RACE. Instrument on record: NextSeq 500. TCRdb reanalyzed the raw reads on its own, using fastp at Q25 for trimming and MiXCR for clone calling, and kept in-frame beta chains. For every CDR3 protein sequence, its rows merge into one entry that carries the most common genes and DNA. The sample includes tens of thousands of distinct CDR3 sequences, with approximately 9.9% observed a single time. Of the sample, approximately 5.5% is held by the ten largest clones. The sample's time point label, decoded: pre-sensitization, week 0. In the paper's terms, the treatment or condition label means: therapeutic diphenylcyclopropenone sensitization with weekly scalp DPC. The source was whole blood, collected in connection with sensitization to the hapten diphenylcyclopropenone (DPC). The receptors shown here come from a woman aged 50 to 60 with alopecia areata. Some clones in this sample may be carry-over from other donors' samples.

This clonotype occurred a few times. CDR3 DNA: TGTGCCAGCAGCCCTACAGGTACCACTGAAGCTTTCTTT. This encodes CASSPTGTTEAFF. This rearrangement joins TRBV12-3 or TRBV12-4 to TRBJ1-1, with D possibly TRBD1 on 5 matching bases. This CDR3 is built from 13 residues. The germline V and J ends were trimmed by 6 bases and 4 bases, with 12 bases remaining between them.

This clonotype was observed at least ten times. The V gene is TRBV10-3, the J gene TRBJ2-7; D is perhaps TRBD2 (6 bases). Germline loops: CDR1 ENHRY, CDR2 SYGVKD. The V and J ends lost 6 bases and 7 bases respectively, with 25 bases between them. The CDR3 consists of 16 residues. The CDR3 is CAIRPWGDPSSGEQYF. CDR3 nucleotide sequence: TGTGCCATCAGGCCCTGGGGGGACCCCTCCTCGGGGGAGCAGTACTTC.

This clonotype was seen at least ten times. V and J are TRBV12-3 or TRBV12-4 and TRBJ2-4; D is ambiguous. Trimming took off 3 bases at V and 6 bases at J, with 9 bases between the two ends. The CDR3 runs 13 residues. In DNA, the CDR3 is TGTGCCAGCAGTTTTAAAGGAGTAAACATTCAGTACTTC. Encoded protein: CASSFKGVNIQYF.

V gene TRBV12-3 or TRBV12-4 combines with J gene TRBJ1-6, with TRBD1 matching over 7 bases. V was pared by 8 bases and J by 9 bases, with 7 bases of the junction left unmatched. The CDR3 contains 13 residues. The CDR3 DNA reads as TGTGCCAGCGGCGACAGGGCAGGTTCACCCCTCCACTTT. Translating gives CASGDRAGSPLHF.

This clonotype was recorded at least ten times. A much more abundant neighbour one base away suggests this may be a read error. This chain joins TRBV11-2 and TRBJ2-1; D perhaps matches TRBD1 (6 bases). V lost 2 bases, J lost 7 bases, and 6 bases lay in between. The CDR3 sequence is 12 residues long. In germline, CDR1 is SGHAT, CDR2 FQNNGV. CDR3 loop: CASSLQGNEQFF. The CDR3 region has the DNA TGTGCCAGCAGCTTACAGGGGAATGAGCAGTTCTTC.

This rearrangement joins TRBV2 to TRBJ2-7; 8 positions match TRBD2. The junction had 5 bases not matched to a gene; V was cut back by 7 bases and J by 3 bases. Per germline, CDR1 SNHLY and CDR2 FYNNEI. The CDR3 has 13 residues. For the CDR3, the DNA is TGTGCCAGCACCCCGGGACTAGTCTACGAGCAGTACTTC. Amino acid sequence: CASTPGLVYEQYF.

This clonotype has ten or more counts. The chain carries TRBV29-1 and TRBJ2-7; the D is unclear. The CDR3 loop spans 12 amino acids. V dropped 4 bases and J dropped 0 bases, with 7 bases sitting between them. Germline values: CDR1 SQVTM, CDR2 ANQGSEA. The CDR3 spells CSVVGFSYEQYF. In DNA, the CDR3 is TGCAGCGTTGTCGGATTCTCCTACGAGCAGTACTTC.

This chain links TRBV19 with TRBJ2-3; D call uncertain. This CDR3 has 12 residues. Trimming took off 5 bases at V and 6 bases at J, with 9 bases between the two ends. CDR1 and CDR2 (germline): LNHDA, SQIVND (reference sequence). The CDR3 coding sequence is TGTGCCAGTAGTCGTCTTGCGGATACGCAGTATTTT. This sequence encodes CASSRLADTQYF.

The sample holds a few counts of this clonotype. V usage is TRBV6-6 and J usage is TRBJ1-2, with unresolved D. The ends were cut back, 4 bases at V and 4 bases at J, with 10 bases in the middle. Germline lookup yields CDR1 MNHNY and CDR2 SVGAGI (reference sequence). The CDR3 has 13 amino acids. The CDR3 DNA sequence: TGTGCCAGCAGTTCCATGGACCTCTATGGCTACACCTTC. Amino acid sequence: CASSSMDLYGYTF.

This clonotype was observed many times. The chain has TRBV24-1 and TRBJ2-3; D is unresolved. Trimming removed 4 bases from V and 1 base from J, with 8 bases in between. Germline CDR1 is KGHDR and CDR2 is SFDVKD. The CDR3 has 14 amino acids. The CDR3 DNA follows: TGTGCCACCAGTGACTGGACCCGCACAGATACGCAGTATTTT. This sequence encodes CATSDWTRTDTQYF.

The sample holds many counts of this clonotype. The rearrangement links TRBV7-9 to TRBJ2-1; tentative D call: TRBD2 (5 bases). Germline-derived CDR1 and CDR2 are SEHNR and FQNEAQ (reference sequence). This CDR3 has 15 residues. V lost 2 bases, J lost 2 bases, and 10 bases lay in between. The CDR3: CASSLRGSPYNEQFF. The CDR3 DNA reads TGTGCCAGCAGCTTAAGAGGGAGCCCCTACAATGAGCAGTTCTTC.

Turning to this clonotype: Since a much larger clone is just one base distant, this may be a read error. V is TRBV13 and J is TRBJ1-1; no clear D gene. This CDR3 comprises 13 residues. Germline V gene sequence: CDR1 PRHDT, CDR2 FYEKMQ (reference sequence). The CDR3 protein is CASSSTRRTEALF. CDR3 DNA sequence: TGTGCCAGCAGCAGTACCCGACGCACTGAAGCTCTCTTT. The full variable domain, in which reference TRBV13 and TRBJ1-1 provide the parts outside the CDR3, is AAGVIQSPRHLIKEKRETATLKCYPIPRHDTVYWYQQGPGQDPQFLISFYEKMQSDKGSIPDRFSAQQFSDYHSELNMSSLELGDSALYFCASSSTRRTEALFGQGTRLTVV.

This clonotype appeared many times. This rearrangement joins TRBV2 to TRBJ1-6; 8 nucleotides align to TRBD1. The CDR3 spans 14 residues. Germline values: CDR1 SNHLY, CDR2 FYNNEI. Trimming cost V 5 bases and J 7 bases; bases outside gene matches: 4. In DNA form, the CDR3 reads TGTGCCAGCAGTCGGACAGGGCGAAATTCACCCCTCCACTTT. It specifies CASSRTGRNSPLHF. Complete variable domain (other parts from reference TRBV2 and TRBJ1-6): EPEVTQTPSHQVTQMGQEVILRCVPISNHLYFYWYRQILGQKVEFLVSFYNNEISEKSEIFDDQFSVERPDGSNFTLKIRSTKLEDSAMYFCASSRTGRNSPLHFGNGTRLTVT.

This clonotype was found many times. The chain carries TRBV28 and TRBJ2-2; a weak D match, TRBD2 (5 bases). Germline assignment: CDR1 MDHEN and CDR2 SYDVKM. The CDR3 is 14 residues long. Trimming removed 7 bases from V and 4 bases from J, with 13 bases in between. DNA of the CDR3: TGTGCCAGCACCTTGACTACCAGCACCGGGGAGCTGTTTTTT. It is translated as CASTLTTSTGELFF.

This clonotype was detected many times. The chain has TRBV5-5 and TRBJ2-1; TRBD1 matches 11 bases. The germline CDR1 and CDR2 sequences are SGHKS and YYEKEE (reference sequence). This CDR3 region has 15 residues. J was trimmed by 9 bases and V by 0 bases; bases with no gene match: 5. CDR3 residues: CASSLADRGQGEQFF. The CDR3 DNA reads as TGTGCCAGCAGCTTGGCGGACAGGGGGCAAGGTGAGCAGTTCTTC.

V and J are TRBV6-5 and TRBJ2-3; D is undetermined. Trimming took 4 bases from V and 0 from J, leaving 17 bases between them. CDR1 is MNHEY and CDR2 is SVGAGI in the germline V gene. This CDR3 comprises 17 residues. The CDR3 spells CASSSPGRLASTDTQYF. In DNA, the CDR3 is TGTGCCAGCAGTTCCCCCGGACGGCTGGCTAGCACAGATACGCAGTATTTT.

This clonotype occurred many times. The CDR3: CASHGQVAETQYF. CDR3 DNA sequence: TGTGCCAGCCACGGACAGGTCGCGGAGACCCAGTACTTC. The rearrangement links TRBV2 to TRBJ2-5, with 7 positions matching TRBD1. This CDR3 is built from 13 residues. The V gene end was trimmed by 8 bases and the J gene end by 5 bases; junction bases not matched to a gene: 8. CDR1 and CDR2 from the germline V gene are SNHLY and FYNNEI.

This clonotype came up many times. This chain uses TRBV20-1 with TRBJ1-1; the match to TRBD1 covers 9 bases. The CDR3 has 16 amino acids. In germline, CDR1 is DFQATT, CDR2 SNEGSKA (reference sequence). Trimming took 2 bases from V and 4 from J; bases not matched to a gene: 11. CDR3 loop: CSARPRDREGVTEAFF. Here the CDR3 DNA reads TGCAGTGCTAGACCCCGGGACAGGGAGGGAGTCACTGAAGCTTTCTTT.

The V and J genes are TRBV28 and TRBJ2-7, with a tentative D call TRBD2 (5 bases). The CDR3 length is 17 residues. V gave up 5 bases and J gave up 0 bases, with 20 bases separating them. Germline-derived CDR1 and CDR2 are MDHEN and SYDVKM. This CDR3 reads CASSLYGLEESSYEQYF. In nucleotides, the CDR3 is TGTGCCAGCAGTCTATATGGTTTGGAGGAGAGCTCCTACGAGCAGTACTTC. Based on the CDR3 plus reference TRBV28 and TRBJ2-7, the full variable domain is DVKVTQSSRYLVKRTGEKVFLECVQDMDHENMFWYRQDPGLGLRLIYFSYDVKMKEKGDIPEGYSVSREKKERFSLILESASTNQTSMYLCASSLYGLEESSYEQYFGPGTRLTVT.

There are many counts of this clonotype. The CDR3 DNA reads as TGTGCCAGCAAAGGCAGGCGGGGGGATGAGCAGTTCTTC. Translation: CASKGRRGDEQFF. The chain links TRBV2 to TRBJ2-1, with 8 bases matching TRBD2. Germline CDR1 reads SNHLY; CDR2 reads FYNNEI. This CDR3 spans 13 amino acids. Trimming at V came to 7 bases and at J to 8 bases, leaving 7 bases not matched to a gene.

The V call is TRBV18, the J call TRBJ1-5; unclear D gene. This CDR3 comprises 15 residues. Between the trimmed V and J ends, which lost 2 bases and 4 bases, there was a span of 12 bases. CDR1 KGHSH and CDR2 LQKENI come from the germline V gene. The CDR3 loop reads CASSPSFGSNQPQHF. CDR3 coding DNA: TGTGCCAGCTCACCATCGTTCGGCAGTAATCAGCCCCAGCATTTT.

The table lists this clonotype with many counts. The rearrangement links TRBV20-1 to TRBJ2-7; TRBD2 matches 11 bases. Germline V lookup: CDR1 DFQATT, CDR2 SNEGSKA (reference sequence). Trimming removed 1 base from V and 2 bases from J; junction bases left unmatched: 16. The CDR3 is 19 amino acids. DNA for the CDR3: TGCAGTGCTAGAGCCACGGGTTCTAGCGGGGGGACCACAACCTACGAGCAGTACTTC. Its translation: CSARATGSSGGTTTYEQYF.

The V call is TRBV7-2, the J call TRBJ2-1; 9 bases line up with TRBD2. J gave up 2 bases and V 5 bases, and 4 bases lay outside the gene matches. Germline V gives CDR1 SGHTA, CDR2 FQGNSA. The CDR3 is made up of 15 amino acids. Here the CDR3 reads CASSPREGAYNEQFF. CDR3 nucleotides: TGTGCCAGCAGCCCGCGGGAGGGAGCCTACAATGAGCAGTTCTTC.

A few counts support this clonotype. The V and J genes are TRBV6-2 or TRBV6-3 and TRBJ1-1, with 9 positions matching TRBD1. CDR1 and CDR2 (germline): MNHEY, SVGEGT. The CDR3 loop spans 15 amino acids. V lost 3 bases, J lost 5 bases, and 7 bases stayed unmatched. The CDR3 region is CASSYRGTGRTEAFF. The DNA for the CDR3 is TGTGCCAGCAGTTATCGGGGGACAGGGCGGACTGAAGCTTTCTTT.

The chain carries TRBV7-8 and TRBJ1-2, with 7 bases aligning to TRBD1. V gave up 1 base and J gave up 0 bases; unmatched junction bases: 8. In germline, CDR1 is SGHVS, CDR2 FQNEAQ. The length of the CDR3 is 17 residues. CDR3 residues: CASSLVAQGGANYGYTF. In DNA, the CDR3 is TGTGCCAGCAGCTTAGTGGCTCAGGGGGGTGCTAACTATGGCTACACCTTC.

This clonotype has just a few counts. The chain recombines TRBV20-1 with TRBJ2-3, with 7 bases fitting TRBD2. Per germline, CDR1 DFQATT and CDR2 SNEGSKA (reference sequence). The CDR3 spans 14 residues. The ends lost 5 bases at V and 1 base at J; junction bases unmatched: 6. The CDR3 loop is CSAAREGGTDTQYF. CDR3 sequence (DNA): TGCAGTGCTGCCAGGGAGGGTGGCACAGATACGCAGTATTTT.

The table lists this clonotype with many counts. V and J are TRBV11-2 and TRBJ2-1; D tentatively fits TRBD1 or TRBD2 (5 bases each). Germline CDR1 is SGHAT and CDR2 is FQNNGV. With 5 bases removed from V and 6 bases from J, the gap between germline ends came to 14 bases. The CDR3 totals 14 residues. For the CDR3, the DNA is TGTGCCAGCAGCCAAGGTCGGGGCGGCAATGAGCAGTTCTTC. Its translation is CASSQGRGGNEQFF. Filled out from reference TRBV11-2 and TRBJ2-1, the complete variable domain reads EAGVAQSPRYKIIEKRQSVAFWCNPISGHATLYWYQQILGQGPKLLIQFQNNGVVDDSQLPKDRFSAERLKGVDSTLKIQPAKLEDSAVYLCASSQGRGGNEQFFGPGTRLTVL.

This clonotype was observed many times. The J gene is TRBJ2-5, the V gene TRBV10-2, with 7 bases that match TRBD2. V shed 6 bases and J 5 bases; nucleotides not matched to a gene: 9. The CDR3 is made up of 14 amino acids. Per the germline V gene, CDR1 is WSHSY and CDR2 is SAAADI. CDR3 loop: CASRPTSFMETQYF. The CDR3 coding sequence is TGCGCCAGCAGACCGACTAGCTTTATGGAGACCCAGTACTTC.

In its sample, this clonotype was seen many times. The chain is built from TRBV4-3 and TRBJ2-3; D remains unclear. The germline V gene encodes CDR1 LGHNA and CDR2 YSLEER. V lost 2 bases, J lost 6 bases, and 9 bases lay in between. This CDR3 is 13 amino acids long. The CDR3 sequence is CASSQSLRDTQYF. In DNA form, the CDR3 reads TGCGCCAGCAGCCAAAGCCTAAGGGATACGCAGTATTTT.

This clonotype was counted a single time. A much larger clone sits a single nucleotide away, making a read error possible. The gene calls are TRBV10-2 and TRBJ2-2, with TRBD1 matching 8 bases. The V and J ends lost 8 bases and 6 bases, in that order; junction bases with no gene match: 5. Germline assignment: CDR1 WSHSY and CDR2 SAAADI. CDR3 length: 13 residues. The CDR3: CASATGAAGELFF. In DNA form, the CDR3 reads TGCGCCAGCGCGACAGGGGCCGCCGGGGAGCTGTTTTTT.